Listed below are T cell receptor beta chains from one sample, sequenced in a study of blood T cell repertoires in COVID-19. The data were produced by immunoSEQ multiplex PCR, yet TCRdb's version contains in-frame clones alone and is incomplete. The sample shows fewer than 90,000 clones, under 85% of them seen only once. The specimen sequenced was peripheral blood. These receptors all stem from a man aged 55-75 years with COVID-19, enrolled during active disease. The CDR3 runs from the conserved cysteine through the conserved F or W. D genes are given only for firm matches. Clone size appears in some rows only: once, few, many, or a class for an expanded clone.

d_gene | abundance | j_gene | v_gene | CDR3nt | CDR3aa
- | - | TRBJ1-4 | TRBV2 | TGTGCCAGCAGGAAACTCGGAACAGGGCCAACTAATGAAAAACTGTTTTTT | CASRKLGTGPTNEKLFF
TRBD2 | - | TRBJ2-7 | TRBV3-1/TRBV3-2 | TGTGCCAGCAGCCCCGCGGGGGGCTACGAGCAGTACTTC | CASSPAGGYEQYF
- | - | TRBJ1-2 | TRBV19 | TGTGCCAGTAGTATAGGGGCAGGGGATCGTGGCTACACCTTC | CASSIGAGDRGYTF
TRBD1 | - | TRBJ2-7 | TRBV24-1 | TGTGCCACCAGTGATTTGCCAGGACAGGGTGACTTC | CATSDLPGQGDF
TRBD1 | once | TRBJ2-7 | TRBV28 | TGTGCCAGCAGACCCGGGACAGGGGGCTCCGAGCAGTACTTC | CASRPGTGGSEQYF
- | many | TRBJ2-3 | TRBV6-1 | TGTGCCAGCAGTGAAGTGGGTCAGGGGACTACGCAGTATTTT | CASSEVGQGTTQYF
- | once | TRBJ1-2 | TRBV4-1 | TGCGCCAGCAGCCAGGAGGCCTATGGCTACACCTTC | CASSQEAYGYTF
- | - | TRBJ1-1 | TRBV24-1 | TGTGCCACCAGTGATACAGGGCTTTCTGAAGCTTTCTTT | CATSDTGLSEAFF
TRBD1 | - | TRBJ2-5 | TRBV5-1 | TGCGCCAGCAGCTTGGGAATTTTATCGGGGACAGGGGGCTCAGAGACCCAGTACTTC | CASSLGILSGTGGSETQYF
TRBD1 | few | TRBJ2-7 | TRBV14 | TGTGCCAGCAGCCAAGGGACAGGGTTGTCCTACGAGCAGTACTTC | CASSQGTGLSYEQYF
TRBD2 | - | TRBJ2-3 | TRBV4-2 | TGTGCCAGCAGCCAAGTAACGGGGGGACTAATTGTCCCGGATACGCAGTATTTT | CASSQVTGGLIVPDTQYF
- | - | TRBJ2-3 | TRBV28 | TGTGCCAGCAGTTTGGGTTCGCGGAGCCGCACAGATACGCAGTATTTT | CASSLGSRSRTDTQYF
TRBD1 | - | TRBJ2-2 | TRBV18 | TGTGCCAGCTCACCGGGACAGGGGATGGTCGGGGAGCTGTTTTTT | CASSPGQGMVGELFF
- | - | TRBJ2-3 | TRBV7-2 | TGTGCCAGCAGCTTCTCCCCCTCGAGCACAGATACGCAGTATTTT | CASSFSPSSTDTQYF
- | - | TRBJ1-1 | TRBV11-2 | TGTGCCAGCAGCGCTCGGACCGGAGGGGTAACTGAAGCTTTCTTT | CASSARTGGVTEAFF
TRBD1 | - | TRBJ1-4 | TRBV9 | TGTGCCAGCAGCGTGGATTACAGGGGAGGTAAACTGTTTTTT | CASSVDYRGGKLFF
TRBD2 | - | TRBJ2-7 | TRBV7-9 | TGTGCCAGCAGCAAGGGACTAGCAGTCAACTACGAGCAGTACTTC | CASSKGLAVNYEQYF
TRBD2 | - | TRBJ2-3 | TRBV24-1 | TGTGCCACCAAGGCTAGCGGGGCCACAGATACGCAGTATTTT | CATKASGATDTQYF
- | - | TRBJ1-1 | TRBV5-6 | TGTGCCAGCAGCCACTCTACAGGTAACACTGAAGCTTTCTTT | CASSHSTGNTEAFF
- | - | TRBJ2-7 | TRBV20-1 | TGCAGTGCTGGTAGCAACTACGAGCAGTACTTC | CSAGSNYEQYF
- | - | TRBJ2-7 | TRBV24-1 | TGTGCCACCAGTGCCACTACTAGAACCCACGAGCAGTACTTC | CATSATTRTHEQYF
TRBD1 | - | TRBJ1-4 | TRBV19 | TGTGCCAGTAGTATGAGGGACAGGGACTATAATGAAAAACTGTTTTTT | CASSMRDRDYNEKLFF
TRBD1 | - | TRBJ1-2 | TRBV5-1 | TGCGCCAGCAGCCGGGGACAGGGGGATGGCTACACCTTC | CASSRGQGDGYTF
- | - | TRBJ1-6 | TRBV7-9 | TGTGCCAGCAGCCTCGGGAGGGGCTCCTATAATTCACCCCTCCACTTT | CASSLGRGSYNSPLHF
TRBD2 | - | TRBJ2-3 | TRBV5-6 | TGTGCCAGCAGCTTGGTGGGCGCTAGCGGTACGCAGTATTTT | CASSLVGASGTQYF
TRBD2 | - | TRBJ2-5 | TRBV5-4 | TGTGCCAGCAGCTTGGGTTCTAGCGGGAGGGCAGAGACCCAGTACTTC | CASSLGSSGRAETQYF
TRBD2 | once | TRBJ2-3 | TRBV29-1 | TGCAGCGTTGAAGCGAGGACCCCCACGCGGGAGGGATCTTTGGATACGCAGTATTTT | CSVEARTPTREGSLDTQYF
TRBD2 | few | TRBJ2-2 | TRBV11-2 | TGTGCCAGCAGCTTAGGAACGGGACTAGCGACCGGGGAGCTGTTTTTT | CASSLGTGLATGELFF
- | - | TRBJ2-3 | TRBV11-3 | TGTGCCAGCAGCTTCAGTGATACGCAGTATTTT | CASSFSDTQYF
- | - | TRBJ2-5 | TRBV7-2 | TGTGCCAGCAGCCCTGCCCAGGGCAGGGAGACCCAGTACTTC | CASSPAQGRETQYF
TRBD2 | - | TRBJ2-3 | TRBV5-6 | TGTGCCAGCAGCCAGGGGAGCGGGAGGAAGCAGTATTTT | CASSQGSGRKQYF
TRBD2 | - | TRBJ2-3 | TRBV5-4 | TGTGCCAGCAGCTTGGCTCTAGCGGGGGGGGCCACAGATACGCAGTATTTT | CASSLALAGGATDTQYF
TRBD2 | once | TRBJ2-5 | TRBV30 | TGTGCCTGGAGTGTAGCAGCGGGGGGTGAGACCCAGTACTTC | CAWSVAAGGETQYF
- | - | TRBJ1-1 | TRBV10-1 | TGCGCCAGCAGTGAGCAATTGAACACTGAAGCTTTCTTT | CASSEQLNTEAFF
- | - | TRBJ1-3 | TRBV15 | TGTGCCACCAGTGGCTCAACTGGAAACACCATATATTTT | CATSGSTGNTIYF
- | - | TRBJ2-1 | TRBV2 | TGTGCCAGCAGAGCATACCAGGGGTCCGACAATGAGCAGTTCTTC | CASRAYQGSDNEQFF
TRBD2 | - | TRBJ2-1 | TRBV7-9 | TGTGCCAGCAGCCCAGTCGGGGGGAAAAATGAGCAGTTCTTC | CASSPVGGKNEQFF
- | - | TRBJ1-1 | TRBV28 | TGTGCCAGCACCACCACTTTCACTGCTTTCTTT | CASTTTFTAFF
- | - | TRBJ1-3 | TRBV7-9 | TGTGCCAGCAGCGGCGGGACCTTTACAAACACCATATATTTT | CASSGGTFTNTIYF